This T cell receptor beta chain is drawn from a study of Ad26.COV2.S vaccination and SARS-CoV-2 variants. The overall study: The donor was enrolled in the Ad26.COV2.S arm of the COV1001 trial. Intramuscular Ad26.COV2.S doses were given once or twice, 56 days apart.

Sequencing used immunoSEQ multiplex PCR; TCRdb keeps in-frame clones, though not all of them. Of roughly 400,000 clones listed, 89% are singletons. Treatment here: some 20 received Ad26.COV2.S at low or high dose, single or two shots; 5 received placebo; per-sample allocation not given. Specimen acquisition occurred on day 63 following the initial vaccine or placebo injection. The ends were cut back, 2 bases at V and 4 bases at J, with 18 bases in the middle. This CDR3 spans 16 amino acids. The germline gives CDR1 MNHEY, CDR2 SMNVEV (reference sequence). The chain couples TRBV27 to TRBJ2-7; tentative D call: TRBD2 (6 bases). The source of this sequence is a person aged 18 to 59 who received the Ad26.COV2.S COVID-19 vaccine or a placebo. Sequencing was performed on peripheral blood, taken in a trial of Ad26.COV2.S vaccine versus placebo. Written as DNA, the CDR3 is TGTGCCAGCAGTTTAATCGGAACGGGAGCTAGATACGAGCAGTACTTC. Amino acids: CASSLIGTGARYEQYF.